This T cell receptor (beta chain) was identified in a study of Graves' ophthalmopathy and Graves' hyperthyroidism. Turning to the study itself: Before any treatment, peripheral blood was taken at the initial diagnosis.

V lost 3 bases and J lost 3; bases outside the gene matches: 7. Germline CDR1 is LGHNT and CDR2 is FRNRAP. The CDR3 contains 15 residues. This clonotype was seen only a few times. The TCR beta CDR3 regions underwent amplification from RNA transcripts. After a first-round RT-PCR with HTBI primers, a second-round multiplex PCR was run. In TCRdb, the multiplex PCR reads were re-called with MiXCR into one record per CDR3 protein. The sample records about 640,000 distinct CDR3 sequences, about 38% being singletons. The V gene is TRBV12-5, the J gene TRBJ1-2, with 7 positions matching TRBD1. Sequenced material: peripheral blood. The TCR was taken from an adult man with Graves' ophthalmopathy. The CDR3 loop reads CASGFATGTDYGYTF. The CDR3 region has the DNA TGTGCTAGTGGTTTTGCTACCGGGACAGACTATGGCTACACCTTC. Together with reference TRBV12-5 and TRBJ1-2, the CDR3 gives the full variable domain: DARVTQTPRHKVTEMGQEVTMRCQPILGHNTVFWYRQTMMQGLELLAYFRNRAPLDDSGMPKDRFSAEMPDATLATLKIQPSEPRDSAVYFCASGFATGTDYGYTFGSGTRLTVV.